This TCR beta chain was sequenced in a study of T cell repertoires in cytomegalovirus infection. TCRdb re-called the reads with MiXCR, one entry per CDR3 protein. Of just under 550,000 distinct CDR3 sequences listed, more than 20% are singletons. V was trimmed by 0 bases and J by 0 bases, leaving 12 bases between them. The CDR3 has 16 residues. Germline values: CDR1 DFQATT, CDR2 SNEGSKA (reference sequence). This receptor was obtained from a human donor in good health (CMV status not recorded). Some clones in this sample may be carry-over from other donors' samples. This chain connects TRBV20-1 to TRBJ1-5; tentative D call: TRBD1 (6 bases). Sequencing used PBMCs. CDR3 DNA: TGCAGTGCTAGAGATCCCGGGACACCTAGCAATCAGCCCCAGCATTTT. This translates into CSARDPGTPSNQPQHF.